This T cell receptor (beta chain) was sequenced for a study of blood T cell repertoires in COVID-19. On the study more broadly: The samples span acute and convalescent COVID-19 from the United States, Italy and Spain. From T cells, B-cell-depleted T cells, or PBMCs came the material, which was cDNA or gDNA.

Original data processing: Reference gene primer amplification gave estimated nucleated cell counts. Profiling relied on immunoSEQ multiplex PCR, and the TCRdb table lists in-frame clones only, not all of them. From that table come the V and J calls and clone size; the DNA was used to work out D and trimming. The profile shows about 190,000 clones, 88% of them singletons. CDR1 is MGHDK, CDR2 SYGVNS, per germline. V shed 8 bases, J shed 0 bases, and the junction held 2 bases outside the gene matches. The CDR3 runs to 16 residues. The sequenced sample consisted of peripheral blood. The chain has TRBV25-1 and TRBJ2-1; 15 bases align to TRBD2. The source of this sequence is a woman aged 40 to 50 who had recovered from COVID-19. CDR3 sequence (DNA): TGTGCCAGCGGACTAGCGGGAGGGAGCTCCTACAATGAGCAGTTCTTC. Translated: CASGLAGGSSYNEQFF.